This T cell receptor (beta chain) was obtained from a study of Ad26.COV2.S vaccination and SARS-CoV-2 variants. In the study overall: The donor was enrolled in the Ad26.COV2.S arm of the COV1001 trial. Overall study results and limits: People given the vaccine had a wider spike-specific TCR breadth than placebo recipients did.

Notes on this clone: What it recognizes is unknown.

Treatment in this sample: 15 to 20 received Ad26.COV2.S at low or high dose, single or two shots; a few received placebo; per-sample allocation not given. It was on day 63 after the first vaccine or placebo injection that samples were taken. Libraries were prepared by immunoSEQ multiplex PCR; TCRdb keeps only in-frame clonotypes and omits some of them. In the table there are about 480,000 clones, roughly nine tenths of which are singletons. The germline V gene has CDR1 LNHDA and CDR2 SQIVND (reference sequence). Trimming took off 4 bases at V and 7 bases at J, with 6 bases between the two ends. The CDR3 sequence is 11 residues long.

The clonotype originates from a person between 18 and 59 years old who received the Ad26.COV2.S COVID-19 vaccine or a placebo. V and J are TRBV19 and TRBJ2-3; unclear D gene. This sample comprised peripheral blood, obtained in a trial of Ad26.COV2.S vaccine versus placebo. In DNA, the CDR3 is TGTGCCAGTAGTACCAGAAATACGCAGTATTTT. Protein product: CASSTRNTQYF.